Each of the 6 T cell receptor beta chains below was sequenced from the same sample in a study of T cells after yellow fever vaccination (dated by TCRdb to between 2018 and 2021). Library prep was done by 5' RACE. TCRdb names Illumina HiSeq 2500 as the instrument used. In TCRdb, the public reads were trimmed at Q25 with fastp and aligned with MiXCR, with productive beta chains retained. For every CDR3 protein sequence, its rows merge into one entry that carries the most common genes and DNA. This sample comprises hundreds of thousands of distinct CDR3 sequences, over 9% of them detected only once. Approximately 15% of the sample rests with the top ten. Reading the label with the study, this specimen's treatment or condition is: live attenuated yellow fever vaccine strain. The material was PBMCs, obtained on the day of the yellow fever booster vaccination. The source is a man aged 25-45 years who received the YFV17D yellow fever vaccine.

The chain is built from TRBV6-2 or TRBV6-3 and TRBJ1-2; maybe TRBD1 (6 bases). Trimming took off 5 bases at V and 4 bases at J, with 11 bases between the two ends. This CDR3 spans 13 amino acids. The V gene's germline CDR1 is MNHEY and CDR2 SVGEGT. The CDR3 region has the DNA TGTGCCAGCAGTGACGACAGGATCTATGGCTACACCTTC. Translating it yields CASSDDRIYGYTF.

This clonotype was picked up a small number of times. V usage is TRBV27 and J usage is TRBJ2-7, with D possibly matching TRBD2 (6 bases). Trimming shortened V by 7 bases and J by 5 bases, and 24 bases separated the two germline ends. CDR1 and CDR2 from the germline V gene are MNHEY and SMNVEV (reference sequence). The CDR3 runs to 16 residues. The CDR3 here is CASTTRRGAAVDEQYF. The CDR3 nucleotides are TGTGCCAGCACCACACGGAGGGGAGCTGCGGTCGACGAGCAGTACTTC.

This chain connects TRBV21-1 to TRBJ1-1. TRBV21-1 is a documented pseudogene. The CDR3 has 12 residues. The CDR3 protein is CASSKEVAEAFF. Written as DNA, the CDR3 is TGTGCCAGCAGCAAAGAGGTGGCTGAAGCTTTCTTT.

This clonotype was counted a few times. The chain carries TRBV25-1 and TRBJ1-1, with 8 positions matching TRBD1. V shed 9 bases and J 5 bases; nucleotides not matched to a gene: 8. Germline assignment: CDR1 MGHDK and CDR2 SYGVNS. This CDR3 has 13 residues. The CDR3 nucleotides are TGTGCCAGAAGTCAGGGGGCGCGAACTGAAGCTTTCTTT. Amino acid sequence: CARSQGARTEAFF.

The rearrangement joins TRBV7-2 to TRBJ2-4, with 10 bases matching TRBD1. CDR3 length: 16 residues. Unmatched junction bases numbered 12, after V lost 5 bases and J lost 8 bases. Per the germline V gene, CDR1 is SGHTA and CDR2 is FQGNSA. CDR3 sequence reads: CASSAPGQGKGDIQYF. The CDR3 DNA reads as TGTGCCAGCAGCGCACCGGGACAGGGGAAAGGGGACATTCAGTACTTC.

The table lists this clonotype with a few counts. The V and J genes are TRBV4-2 and TRBJ2-1; tentatively, D is TRBD2 (6 bases). Deletions cut 0 bases from V and 12 bases from J, with 21 bases between. The germline V gene has CDR1 LGHNA and CDR2 YNFKEQ. CDR3 length equals 16 residues. CDR3 amino acids: CASSQDRGSKAEGQFF. DNA for the CDR3: TGTGCCAGCAGCCAAGATCGGGGGTCCAAAGCGGAGGGGCAGTTCTTC.